The rows below give T cell receptor beta chains drawn from one sample of a study of T-cell memory formation after mild COVID-19. TCRdb fed the 5' RACE reads into MiXCR, producing one record per CDR3 protein. Of some 450,000 distinct CDR3 sequences detected, roughly 18% appear once; the ten largest clones hold 20% to 25%. The sequenced material came from PBMCs or a T cell subset sorted from them (not recorded which). These receptors were obtained from a man between 18 and 29 years old who had mild COVID-19 (a few samples of this study predate the infection). Cell type and time point are not known. The CDR3 runs from the conserved cysteine through the conserved F or W. D genes are given only for firm matches. Expanded clones get a size class; other rows say once, few or many, or leave the size out.

J gene	clone size	D gene	V gene	CDR3 protein	CDR3 DNA
TRBJ2-5	once	TRBD2	TRBV5-1	CASSLVGTSGGQETQYF	TGCGCCAGCAGCTTGGTTGGGACTAGCGGGGGCCAAGAGACCCAGTACTTC
TRBJ1-4	few	TRBD1	TRBV28	CASSSGQEGEKLFF	TGTGCCAGCAGTTCCGGACAGGAAGGTGAAAAACTGTTTTTT
TRBJ1-3	few	NA	TRBV6-1	CASTVSSGNTIYF	TGTGCCAGTACAGTCAGCTCTGGAAACACCATATATTTT
TRBJ2-7	few	TRBD2	TRBV20-1	CSATSSGALSEQYF	TGCAGTGCTACCTCTAGCGGGGCGCTTTCCGAGCAGTACTTC
TRBJ1-5	few	NA	TRBV5-5	CASSVRDSQPQHF	TGTGCCAGCAGCGTAAGGGATTCTCAGCCCCAGCATTTT
TRBJ1-5	NA	NA	TRBV10-3	CAIGGGQPQHF	TGTGCCATCGGGGGGGGCCAGCCCCAGCATTTT
TRBJ2-3	NA	NA	TRBV7-3	CASSRRAGGTDTQYF	TGTGCCAGCAGCCGGCGGGCTGGGGGCACAGATACGCAGTATTTT
TRBJ2-1	few	NA	TRBV27	CASGGRVDEQFF	TGTGCCAGCGGGGGGCGCGTTGATGAGCAGTTCTTC
TRBJ2-3	NA	NA	TRBV20-1	CSARDRAVNTDTQYF	TGCAGTGCTAGAGATCGGGCGGTTAACACAGATACGCAGTATTTT
TRBJ2-3	NA	NA	TRBV19	CASSQRDRRRTDTQYF	TGTGCCAGTAGTCAACGGGACCGGCGGCGCACAGATACGCAGTATTTT
TRBJ1-5	few	NA	TRBV6-6	CASSSPPGEGYQPQHF	TGTGCCAGCAGTTCCCCCCCTGGGGAGGGCTATCAGCCCCAGCATTTT
TRBJ2-5	NA	TRBD1	TRBV20-1	CSAPRTGEETQYF	TGCAGTGCGCCGAGGACAGGGGAAGAGACCCAGTACTTC
TRBJ2-3	NA	NA	TRBV5-6	CASSLPGITDTQYF	TGTGCCAGCAGCTTGCCGGGTATCACAGATACGCAGTATTTT
TRBJ1-3	NA	NA	TRBV28	CASRGGTSAPNTIYF	TGTGCCAGCAGAGGGGGGACCAGCGCCCCAAACACCATATATTTT
TRBJ1-1	few	NA	TRBV4-2	CASSQVGAGTEAFF	TGTGCCAGCAGCCAAGTGGGGGCAGGAACTGAAGCTTTCTTT
TRBJ1-5	NA	TRBD1	TRBV30	CAWSALGGTGISQPQHF	TGTGCCTGGAGTGCCCTGGGTGGGACAGGGATTAGTCAGCCCCAGCATTTT
TRBJ1-5	NA	NA	TRBV4-2	CASSQGTASNQPQHF	TGTGCCAGCAGCCAAGGGACGGCTAGCAATCAGCCCCAGCATTTT
TRBJ2-3	NA	NA	TRBV6-2/TRBV6-3	CDSRVAVADTQYF	TGTGACAGCAGAGTAGCGGTCGCAGATACGCAGTATTTT
TRBJ1-2	NA	NA	TRBV7-2	CASSLIGQSYGYTF	TGTGCCAGCAGCTTAATAGGACAGAGCTATGGCTACACCTTC
TRBJ1-5	NA	TRBD1	TRBV7-9	CASSFYPNDRDQPQHF	TGTGCCAGCAGCTTTTATCCTAATGACAGGGACCAGCCCCAGCATTTT
TRBJ1-1	few	NA	TRBV4-3	CASSQARGRTEAFF	TGCGCCAGCAGCCAAGCACGGGGAAGGACTGAAGCTTTCTTT
TRBJ2-2	few	NA	TRBV7-9	CASSPVGGETTGELFF	TGTGCCAGCAGCCCAGTTGGGGGCGAGACTACCGGGGAGCTGTTTTTT
TRBJ1-2	few	NA	TRBV4-3	CASSHGGGVGYTF	TGCGCCAGCAGCCATGGGGGTGGGGTTGGCTACACCTTC
TRBJ2-3	many	TRBD2	TRBV11-2	CASRQKRGATDTQYF	TGTGCCAGCAGGCAAAAGCGGGGGGCCACAGATACGCAGTATTTT
TRBJ1-5	few	NA	TRBV20-1	CSALEGARGQPQHF	TGCAGTGCACTTGAAGGGGCGCGCGGCCAGCCCCAGCATTTT
TRBJ2-5	NA	NA	TRBV6-6	CASSSLGVETQYF	TGTGCCAGCAGTTCCTTAGGAGTGGAGACCCAGTACTTC
TRBJ2-7	NA	NA	TRBV10-3	CAIGRDKDEQYF	TGTGCCATCGGCCGCGACAAGGACGAGCAGTACTTC
TRBJ2-5	NA	NA	TRBV4-1	CASSQGPPQRNLQETQYF	TGCGCCAGCAGCCAAGGTCCCCCTCAGCGGAATCTTCAAGAGACCCAGTACTTC
TRBJ2-3	NA	TRBD2	TRBV24-1	CATSDQLADLTDTQYF	TGTGCCACCAGTGATCAACTAGCGGACCTCACAGATACGCAGTATTTT
TRBJ2-5	few	TRBD2	TRBV4-1	CASSQETSGGAETQYF	TGCGCCAGCAGCCAAGAAACTAGCGGGGGGGCAGAGACCCAGTACTTC
TRBJ2-1	NA	NA	TRBV12-3/TRBV12-4	CASSYTINEQFF	TGTGCCAGCAGCTACACTATAAATGAGCAGTTCTTC
TRBJ1-1	NA	NA	TRBV9	CASNRILGTEAFF	TGTGCCAGCAATCGGATCCTAGGAACTGAAGCTTTCTTT
TRBJ1-5	NA	TRBD1	TRBV12-3/TRBV12-4	CASSMTGGHQPQHF	TGTGCCAGCAGTATGACAGGGGGCCACCAGCCCCAGCATTTT
TRBJ1-1	few	NA	TRBV7-2	CASRYSLITEAFF	TGTGCCAGCCGCTACTCCCTGATCACTGAAGCTTTCTTT
TRBJ2-3	many	TRBD2	TRBV9	CASSSRGLAGSPSSTDTQYF	TGTGCCAGCAGCTCCCGGGGATTAGCGGGGTCGCCCTCTAGCACAGATACGCAGTATTTT
TRBJ2-7	once	NA	TRBV7-6	CASSLSPGDYEQYF	TGTGCCAGCAGCTTATCTCCAGGGGATTACGAGCAGTACTTC
TRBJ2-3	NA	TRBD2	TRBV11-2	CASSLGRGGARTDTQYF	TGTGCCAGCAGCTTAGGACGCGGGGGGGCTCGCACAGATACGCAGTATTTT
TRBJ2-1	NA	TRBD1	TRBV28	CASSLMQGVLDNEQFF	TGTGCCAGCAGTTTAATGCAGGGGGTTCTGGACAATGAGCAGTTCTTC
TRBJ1-5	few	NA	TRBV6-1	CASSVRVGQPQHF	TGTGCCAGCAGTGTCAGAGTGGGTCAGCCCCAGCATTTT
TRBJ2-2	NA	TRBD1	TRBV11-1	CAIKQGVGELFF	TGTGCCATCAAACAGGGGGTCGGGGAGCTGTTTTTT
TRBJ2-2	NA	TRBD1	TRBV15	CATRKTGAQTGELFF	TGTGCCACCAGAAAGACAGGGGCACAGACCGGGGAGCTGTTTTTT
TRBJ1-2	NA	NA	TRBV4-1	CASSQLGLKSTGARYGYTF	TGCGCCAGCAGCCAACTAGGCTTAAAGTCCACGGGGGCGAGGTATGGCTACACCTTC
TRBJ2-5	many	NA	TRBV4-2	CASSQVSGHAETQYF	TGTGCCAGCAGCCAAGTATCGGGACACGCCGAGACCCAGTACTTC
TRBJ1-5	NA	NA	TRBV28	CATATYDQPQHF	TGTGCCACCGCGACATACGATCAGCCCCAGCATTTT
TRBJ2-5	NA	NA	TRBV5-1	CASSFPSRGIEAQYF	TGCGCCAGCAGCTTCCCGTCCCGGGGCATTGAGGCCCAGTACTTC
TRBJ2-3	few	NA	TRBV15	CATSRVEGYTQYF	TGTGCCACCAGCAGAGTCGAAGGATATACGCAGTATTTT
TRBJ1-5	NA	TRBD1	TRBV10-3	CATVQGNQPQHF	TGTGCCACTGTACAGGGGAATCAGCCCCAGCATTTT
TRBJ2-6	NA	NA	TRBV6-6	CASSYFFVGAMSGANVLTF	TGTGCCAGCAGTTATTTTTTCGTAGGGGCAATGTCTGGGGCCAACGTCCTGACTTTC
TRBJ2-3	NA	NA	TRBV3-1	CASSQEGRATQYF	TGTGCCAGCAGCCAAGAAGGAAGGGCTACGCAGTATTTT
TRBJ2-4	NA	NA	TRBV11-2	CASSFLDIQYF	TGTGCCAGCAGCTTTTTGGACATTCAGTACTTC
TRBJ2-1	many	NA	TRBV7-2	CASSKPGFGNEQFF	TGTGCCAGCAGCAAACCAGGGTTCGGAAATGAGCAGTTCTTC
TRBJ1-1	few	NA	TRBV2	CASSDNRPSFTEAFF	TGTGCCAGCAGTGACAATAGACCTAGTTTCACTGAAGCTTTCTTT
TRBJ1-1	many	NA	TRBV20-1	CSALRSVDTEAFF	TGCAGTGCCCTCAGGTCGGTAGACACTGAAGCTTTCTTT
TRBJ1-1	few	TRBD1	TRBV4-3	CASSQDRQGAFF	TGCGCCAGCAGCCAAGATAGACAGGGGGCTTTCTTT
TRBJ2-3	few	NA	TRBV15	CATSRGYSYREHTQYF	TGTGCCACCAGCAGGGGCTATAGCTACAGGGAACATACGCAGTATTTT
TRBJ2-3	few	NA	TRBV19	CASSILAGVTDTQYF	TGTGCCAGTAGTATCTTGGCAGGGGTGACAGATACGCAGTATTTT
TRBJ2-5	many	NA	TRBV2	CASSVEETQYF	TGTGCCAGCTCTGTGGAAGAGACCCAGTACTTC
TRBJ2-1	NA	NA	TRBV11-3	CASSLEVGSEQFF	TGTGCCAGCAGCTTAGAGGTGGGGAGTGAGCAGTTCTTC
TRBJ2-1	many	NA	TRBV28	CASSLLNNEQFF	TGTGCCAGCAGCCTTTTGAACAATGAGCAGTTCTTC